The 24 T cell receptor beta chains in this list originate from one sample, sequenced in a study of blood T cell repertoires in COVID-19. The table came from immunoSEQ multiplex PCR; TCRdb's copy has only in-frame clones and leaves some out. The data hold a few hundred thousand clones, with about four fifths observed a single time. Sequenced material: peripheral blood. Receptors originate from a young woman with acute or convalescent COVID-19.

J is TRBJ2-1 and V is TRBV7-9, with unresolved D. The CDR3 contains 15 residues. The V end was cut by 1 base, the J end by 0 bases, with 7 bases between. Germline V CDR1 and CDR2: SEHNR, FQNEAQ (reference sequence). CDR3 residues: CASSLDSYSYNEQFF. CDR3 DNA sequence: TGTGCCAGCAGCTTAGATTCCTACTCCTACAATGAGCAGTTCTTC.

The CDR3 protein is CSERGTHEQYF. The DNA for the CDR3 is TGCAGCGAGCGGGGGACCCACGAGCAGTACTTC. The V call is TRBV20-1, the J call TRBJ2-7; 8 bases align to TRBD2. The CDR3 has 11 amino acids. Germline V lookup: CDR1 DFQATT, CDR2 SNEGSKA (reference sequence).

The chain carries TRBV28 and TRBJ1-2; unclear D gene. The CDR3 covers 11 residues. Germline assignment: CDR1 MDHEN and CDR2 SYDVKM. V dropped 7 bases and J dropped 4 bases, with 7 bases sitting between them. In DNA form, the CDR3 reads TGTGCCAGCACGGGAGCCTATGGCTACACCTTC. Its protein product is CASTGAYGYTF.

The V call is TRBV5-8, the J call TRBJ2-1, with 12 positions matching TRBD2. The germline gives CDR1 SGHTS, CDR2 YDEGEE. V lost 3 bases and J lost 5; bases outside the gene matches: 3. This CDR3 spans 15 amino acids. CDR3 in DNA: TGTGCCAGCAGCTGGGGACTAGCGGGTGACAATGAGCAGTTCTTC. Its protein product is CASSWGLAGDNEQFF.

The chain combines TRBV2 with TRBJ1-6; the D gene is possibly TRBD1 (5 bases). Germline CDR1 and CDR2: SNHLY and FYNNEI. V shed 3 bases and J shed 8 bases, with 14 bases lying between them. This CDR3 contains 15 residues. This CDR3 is CASSDVQGLYSPLHF. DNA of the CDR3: TGTGCCAGCAGTGACGTGCAGGGCCTGTATTCACCCCTCCACTTT.

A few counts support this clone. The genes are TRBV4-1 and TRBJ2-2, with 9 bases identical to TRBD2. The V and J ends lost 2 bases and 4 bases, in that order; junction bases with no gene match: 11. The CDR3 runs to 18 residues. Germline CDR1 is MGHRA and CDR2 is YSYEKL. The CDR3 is CASSQPGLARSGTGELFF. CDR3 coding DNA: TGCGCCAGCAGCCAACCCGGACTAGCGAGGTCAGGCACCGGGGAGCTGTTTTTT.

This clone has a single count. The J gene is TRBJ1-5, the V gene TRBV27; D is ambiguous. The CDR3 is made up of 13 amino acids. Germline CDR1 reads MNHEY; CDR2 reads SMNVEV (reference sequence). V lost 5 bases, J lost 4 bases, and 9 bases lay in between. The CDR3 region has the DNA TGTGCCAGCAGTAACATTTCAAATCAGCCCCAGCATTTT. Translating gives CASSNISNQPQHF.

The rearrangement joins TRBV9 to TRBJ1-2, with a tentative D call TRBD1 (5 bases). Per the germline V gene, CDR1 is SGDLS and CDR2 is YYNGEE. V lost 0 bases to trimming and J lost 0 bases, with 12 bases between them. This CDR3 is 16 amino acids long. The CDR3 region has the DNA TGTGCCAGCAGCGTAGGTTGGGGGGAGGCTAACTATGGCTACACCTTC. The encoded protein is CASSVGWGEANYGYTF.

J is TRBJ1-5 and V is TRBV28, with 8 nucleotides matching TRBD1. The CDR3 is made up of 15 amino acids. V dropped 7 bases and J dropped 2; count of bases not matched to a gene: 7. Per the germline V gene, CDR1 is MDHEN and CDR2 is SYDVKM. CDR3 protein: CASNTGQGRNQPQHF. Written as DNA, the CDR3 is TGTGCCAGCAATACAGGACAGGGTCGCAATCAGCCCCAGCATTTT.

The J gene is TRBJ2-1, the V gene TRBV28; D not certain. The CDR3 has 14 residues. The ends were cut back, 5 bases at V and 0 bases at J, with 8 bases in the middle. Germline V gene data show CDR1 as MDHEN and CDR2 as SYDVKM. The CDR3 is CASSGPSSYNEQFF. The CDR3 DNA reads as TGTGCCAGCAGTGGGCCCAGCTCCTACAATGAGCAGTTCTTC.

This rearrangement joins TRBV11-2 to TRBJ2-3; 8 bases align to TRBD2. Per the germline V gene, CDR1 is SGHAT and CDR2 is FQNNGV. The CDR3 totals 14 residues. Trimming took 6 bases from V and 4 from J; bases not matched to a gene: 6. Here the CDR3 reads CASSGGRSPDTQYF. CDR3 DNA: TGTGCCAGCAGTGGCGGGAGGTCCCCAGATACGCAGTATTTT.

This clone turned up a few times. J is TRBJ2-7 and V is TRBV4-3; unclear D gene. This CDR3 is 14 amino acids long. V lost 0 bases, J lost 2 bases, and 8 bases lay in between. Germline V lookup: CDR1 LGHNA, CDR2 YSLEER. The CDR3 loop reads CASSQDHPAYEQYF. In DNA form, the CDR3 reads TGCGCCAGCAGCCAAGATCATCCGGCCTACGAGCAGTACTTC.

The CDR3 region has the DNA TGTGCTACTTTAACCCCGCAGGGATGGGAAAAACTGTTTTTT. As protein: CATLTPQGWEKLFF. This chain links TRBV6-5 with TRBJ1-4; D possibly corresponds to TRBD1 (5 bases). The CDR3 is 14 residues long. Germline V CDR1 and CDR2: MNHEY, SVGAGI.

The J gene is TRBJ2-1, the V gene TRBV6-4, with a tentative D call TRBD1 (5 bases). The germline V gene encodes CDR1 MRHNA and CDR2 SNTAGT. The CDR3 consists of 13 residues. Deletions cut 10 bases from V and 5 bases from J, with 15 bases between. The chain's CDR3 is CAIDSKLDNEQFF. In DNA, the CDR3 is TGTGCCATCGACAGCAAATTAGACAATGAGCAGTTCTTC.

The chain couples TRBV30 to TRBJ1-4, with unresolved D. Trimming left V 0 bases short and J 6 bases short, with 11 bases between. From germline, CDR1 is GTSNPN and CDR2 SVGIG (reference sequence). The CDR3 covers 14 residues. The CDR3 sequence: CAWSVGSGYEKLFF. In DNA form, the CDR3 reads TGTGCCTGGAGTGTGGGCTCGGGGTATGAAAAACTGTTTTTT.

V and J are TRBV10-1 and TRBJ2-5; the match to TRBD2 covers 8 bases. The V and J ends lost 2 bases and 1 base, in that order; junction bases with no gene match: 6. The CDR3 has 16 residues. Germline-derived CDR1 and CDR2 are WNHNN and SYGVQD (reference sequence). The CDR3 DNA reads TGCGCCAGCAGTGAGAAACTAGCGGCCAGCCAAGAGACCCAGTACTTC. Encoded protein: CASSEKLAASQETQYF.

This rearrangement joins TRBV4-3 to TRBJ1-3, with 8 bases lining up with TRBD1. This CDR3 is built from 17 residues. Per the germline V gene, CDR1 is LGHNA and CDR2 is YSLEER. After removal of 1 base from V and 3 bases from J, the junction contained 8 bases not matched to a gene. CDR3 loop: CASSQVLRTGYGNTIYF. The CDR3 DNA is TGCGCCAGCAGCCAAGTTTTACGGACAGGGTATGGAAACACCATATATTTT.

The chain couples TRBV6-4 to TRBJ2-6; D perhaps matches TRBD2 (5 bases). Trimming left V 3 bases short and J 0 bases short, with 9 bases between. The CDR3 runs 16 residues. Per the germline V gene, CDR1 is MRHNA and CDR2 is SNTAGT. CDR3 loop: CASSEDSPSGANVLTF. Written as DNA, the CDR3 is TGTGCCAGCAGTGAGGACTCCCCCTCTGGGGCCAACGTCCTGACTTTC.

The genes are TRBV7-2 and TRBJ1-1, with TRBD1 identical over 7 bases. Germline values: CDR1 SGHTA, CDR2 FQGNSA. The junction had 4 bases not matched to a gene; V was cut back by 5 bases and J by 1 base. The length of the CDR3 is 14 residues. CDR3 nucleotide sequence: TGTGCCAGCAGCCCGGACAGGTCGAACACTGAAGCTTTCTTT. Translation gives CASSPDRSNTEAFF.

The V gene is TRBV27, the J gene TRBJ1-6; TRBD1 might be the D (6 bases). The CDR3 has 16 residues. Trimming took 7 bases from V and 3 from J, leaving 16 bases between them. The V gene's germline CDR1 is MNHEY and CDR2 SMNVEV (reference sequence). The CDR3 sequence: CASNLFGQRYNSPLHF. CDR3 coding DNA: TGTGCCAGCAATCTATTTGGACAGCGCTATAATTCACCCCTCCACTTT.

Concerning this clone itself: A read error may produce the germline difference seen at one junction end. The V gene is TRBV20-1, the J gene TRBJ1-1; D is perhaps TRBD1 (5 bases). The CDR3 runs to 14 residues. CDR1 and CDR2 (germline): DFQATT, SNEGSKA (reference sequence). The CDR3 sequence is CRASDGGRNTEAFF. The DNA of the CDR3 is TGCAGGGCTAGTGACGGGGGACGGAACACTGAAGCTTTCTTT.

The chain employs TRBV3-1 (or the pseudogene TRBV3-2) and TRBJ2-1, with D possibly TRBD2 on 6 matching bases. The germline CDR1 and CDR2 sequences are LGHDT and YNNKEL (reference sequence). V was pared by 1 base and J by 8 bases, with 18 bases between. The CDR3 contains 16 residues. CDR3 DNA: TGTGCCAGCAGCCAAGGGGAATTCGGGGGACGACATGAGCAGTTCTTC. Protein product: CASSQGEFGGRHEQFF.

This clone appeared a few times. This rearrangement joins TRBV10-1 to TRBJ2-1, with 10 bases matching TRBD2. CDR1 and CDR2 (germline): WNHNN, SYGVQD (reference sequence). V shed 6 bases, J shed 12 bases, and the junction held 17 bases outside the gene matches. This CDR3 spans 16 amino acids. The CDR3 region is CASRRGIGTSVFGQFF. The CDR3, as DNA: TGCGCCAGCAGGAGGGGGATTGGGACTAGCGTTTTTGGGCAGTTCTTC.

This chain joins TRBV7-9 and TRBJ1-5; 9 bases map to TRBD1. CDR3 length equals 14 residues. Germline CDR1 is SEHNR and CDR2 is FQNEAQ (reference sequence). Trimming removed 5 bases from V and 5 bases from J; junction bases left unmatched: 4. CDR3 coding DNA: TGTGCCAGCAGCCCCACAGGGGGCGATCAGCCCCAGCATTTT. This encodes CASSPTGGDQPQHF.